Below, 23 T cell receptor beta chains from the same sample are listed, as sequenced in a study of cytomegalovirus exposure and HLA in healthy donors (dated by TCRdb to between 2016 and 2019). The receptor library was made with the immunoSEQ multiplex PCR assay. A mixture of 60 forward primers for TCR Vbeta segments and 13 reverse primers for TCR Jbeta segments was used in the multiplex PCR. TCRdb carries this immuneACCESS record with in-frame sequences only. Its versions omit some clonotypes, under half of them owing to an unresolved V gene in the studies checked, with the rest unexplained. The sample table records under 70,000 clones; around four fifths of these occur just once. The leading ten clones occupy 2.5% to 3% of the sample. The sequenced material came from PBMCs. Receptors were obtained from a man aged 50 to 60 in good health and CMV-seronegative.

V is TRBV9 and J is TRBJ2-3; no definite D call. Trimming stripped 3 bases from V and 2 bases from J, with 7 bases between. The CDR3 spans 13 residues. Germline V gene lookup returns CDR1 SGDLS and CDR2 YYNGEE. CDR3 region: CASSDGPTDTQYF. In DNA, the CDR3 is TGTGCCAGCAGCGACGGTCCCACAGATACGCAGTATTTT.

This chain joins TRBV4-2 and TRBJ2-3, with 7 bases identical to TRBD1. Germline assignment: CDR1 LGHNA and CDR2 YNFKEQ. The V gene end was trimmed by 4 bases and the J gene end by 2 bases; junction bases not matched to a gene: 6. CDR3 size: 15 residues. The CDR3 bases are TGTGCCAGCAGCCCAAACAGGGGATTCACAGATACGCAGTATTTT. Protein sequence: CASSPNRGFTDTQYF.

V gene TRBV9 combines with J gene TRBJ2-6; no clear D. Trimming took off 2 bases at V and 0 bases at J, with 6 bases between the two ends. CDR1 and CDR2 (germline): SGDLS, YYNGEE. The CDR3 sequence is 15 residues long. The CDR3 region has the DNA TGTGCCAGCAGCGTCGGTGGCTCTGGGGCCAACGTCCTGACTTTC. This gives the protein CASSVGGSGANVLTF. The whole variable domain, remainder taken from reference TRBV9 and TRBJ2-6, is DSGVTQTPKHLITATGQRVTLRCSPRSGDLSVYWYQQSLDQGLQFLIQYYNGEERAKGNILERFSAQQFPDLHSELNLSSLELGDSALYFCASSVGGSGANVLTFGAGSRLTVL.

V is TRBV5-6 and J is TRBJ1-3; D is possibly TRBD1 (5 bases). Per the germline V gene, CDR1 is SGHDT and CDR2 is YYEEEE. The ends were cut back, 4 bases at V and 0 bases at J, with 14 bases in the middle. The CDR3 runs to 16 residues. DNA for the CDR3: TGTGCCAGCAGCATGCAGGGCCTCTCCTCTGGAAACACCATATATTTT. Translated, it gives CASSMQGLSSGNTIYF.

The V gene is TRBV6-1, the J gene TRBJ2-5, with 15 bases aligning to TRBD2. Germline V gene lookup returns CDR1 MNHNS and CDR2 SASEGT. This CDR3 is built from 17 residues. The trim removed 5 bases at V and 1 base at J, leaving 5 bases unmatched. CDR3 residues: CASSKGTSGGSQETQYF. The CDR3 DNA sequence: TGTGCCAGCAGTAAAGGGACTAGCGGGGGGTCCCAAGAGACCCAGTACTTC.

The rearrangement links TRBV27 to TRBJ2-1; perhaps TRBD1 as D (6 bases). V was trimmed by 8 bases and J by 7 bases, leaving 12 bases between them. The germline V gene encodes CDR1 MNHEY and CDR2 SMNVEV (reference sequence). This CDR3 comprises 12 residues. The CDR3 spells CASSKQGNEQFF. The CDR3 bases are TGTGCCAGCTCGAAACAGGGTAATGAGCAGTTCTTC.

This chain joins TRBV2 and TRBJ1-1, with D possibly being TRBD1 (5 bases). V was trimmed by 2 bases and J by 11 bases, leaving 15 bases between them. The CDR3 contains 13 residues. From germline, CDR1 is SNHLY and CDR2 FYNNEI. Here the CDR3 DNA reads TGTGCCAGCAGTGAAATAGGGCAGGGTCGTGCTTTCTTT. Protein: CASSEIGQGRAFF.

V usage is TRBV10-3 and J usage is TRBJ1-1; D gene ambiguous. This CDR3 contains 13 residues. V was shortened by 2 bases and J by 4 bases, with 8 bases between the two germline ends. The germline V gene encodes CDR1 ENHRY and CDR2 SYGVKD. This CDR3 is CAISELGITEAFF. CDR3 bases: TGTGCCATCAGTGAGCTGGGCATCACTGAAGCTTTCTTT.

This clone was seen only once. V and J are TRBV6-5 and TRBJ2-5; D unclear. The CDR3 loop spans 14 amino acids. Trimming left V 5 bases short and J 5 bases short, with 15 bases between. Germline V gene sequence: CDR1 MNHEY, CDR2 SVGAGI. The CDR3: CASSPDGPNETQYF. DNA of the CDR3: TGTGCCAGCAGTCCCGATGGGCCCAATGAGACCCAGTACTTC.

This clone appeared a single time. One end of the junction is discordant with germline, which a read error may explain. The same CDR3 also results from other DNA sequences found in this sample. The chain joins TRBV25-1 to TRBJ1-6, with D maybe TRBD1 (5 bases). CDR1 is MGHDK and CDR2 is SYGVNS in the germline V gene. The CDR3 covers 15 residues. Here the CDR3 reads CASGDSSSYNSPLHF. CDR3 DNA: TGTGCCAGCGGAGACAGTAGCTCCTATAATTCCCCCCTCCACTTT.

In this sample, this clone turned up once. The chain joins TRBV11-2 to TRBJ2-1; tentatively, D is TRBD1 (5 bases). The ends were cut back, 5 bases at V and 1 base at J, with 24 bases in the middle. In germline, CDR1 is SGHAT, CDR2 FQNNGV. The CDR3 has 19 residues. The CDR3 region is CASSEYLFFGAKSYNEQFF. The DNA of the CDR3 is TGTGCCAGCAGCGAATACCTCTTTTTTGGGGCCAAATCCTACAATGAGCAGTTCTTC.

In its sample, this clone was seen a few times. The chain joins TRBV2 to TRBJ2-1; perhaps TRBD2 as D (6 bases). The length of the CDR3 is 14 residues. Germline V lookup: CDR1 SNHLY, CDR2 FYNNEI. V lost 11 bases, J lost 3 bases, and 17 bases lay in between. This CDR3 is CAFRGELFYNEQFF. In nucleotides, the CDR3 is TGTGCCTTCCGCGGGGAACTTTTCTACAATGAGCAGTTCTTC.

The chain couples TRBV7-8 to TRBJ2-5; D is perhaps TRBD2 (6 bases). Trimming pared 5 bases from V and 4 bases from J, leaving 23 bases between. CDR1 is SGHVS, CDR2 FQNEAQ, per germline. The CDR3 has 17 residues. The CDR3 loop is CASSPLIGRGGGETQYF. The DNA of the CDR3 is TGTGCCAGCAGCCCATTAATCGGGCGGGGAGGCGGAGAGACCCAGTACTTC.

CDR3 sequence (DNA): TGTGCCAGCAGCTTAGCGCTCGGACAGGGGGGCGGAGATGAAAAACTGTTTTTT. It encodes CASSLALGQGGGDEKLFF. V gene TRBV7-6 combines with J gene TRBJ1-4; TRBD1 aligns across 10 bases. There are 18 residues in the CDR3. The V and J ends lost 0 bases and 6 bases, in that order; junction bases with no gene match: 10. Per germline, CDR1 SGHVS and CDR2 FNYEAQ.

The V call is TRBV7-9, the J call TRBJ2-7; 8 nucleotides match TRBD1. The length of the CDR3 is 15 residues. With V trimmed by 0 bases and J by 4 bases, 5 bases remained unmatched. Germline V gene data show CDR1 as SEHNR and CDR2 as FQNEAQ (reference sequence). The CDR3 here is CASSLAGTGLYEQYF. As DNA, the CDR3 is TGTGCCAGCAGCTTAGCGGGGACAGGTCTTTACGAGCAGTACTTC. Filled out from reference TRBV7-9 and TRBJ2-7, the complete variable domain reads DTGVSQNPRHKITKRGQNVTFRCDPISEHNRLYWYRQTLGQGPEFLTYFQNEAQLEKSRLLSDRFSAERPKGSFSTLEIQRTEQGDSAMYLCASSLAGTGLYEQYFGPGTRLTVT.

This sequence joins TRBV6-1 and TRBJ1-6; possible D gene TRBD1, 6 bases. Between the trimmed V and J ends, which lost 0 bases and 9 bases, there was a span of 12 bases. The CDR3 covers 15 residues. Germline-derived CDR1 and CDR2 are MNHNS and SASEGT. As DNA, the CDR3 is TGTGCCAGCAGTGAAGCTCGCGGGGGCGTTTCACCCCTCCACTTT. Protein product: CASSEARGGVSPLHF.

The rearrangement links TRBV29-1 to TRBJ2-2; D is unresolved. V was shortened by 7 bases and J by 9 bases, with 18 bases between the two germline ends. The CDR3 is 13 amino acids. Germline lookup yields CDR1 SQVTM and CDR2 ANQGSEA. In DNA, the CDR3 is TGCAGCGCCTCACCCACAAGAACCCGGGAGCTGTTTTTT. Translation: CSASPTRTRELFF.

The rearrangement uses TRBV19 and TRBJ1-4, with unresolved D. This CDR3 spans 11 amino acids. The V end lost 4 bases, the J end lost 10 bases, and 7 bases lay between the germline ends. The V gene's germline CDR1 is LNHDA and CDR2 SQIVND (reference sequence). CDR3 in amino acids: CASSTGGKLFF. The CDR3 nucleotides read TGTGCCAGTAGTACGGGTGGAAAACTGTTTTTT.

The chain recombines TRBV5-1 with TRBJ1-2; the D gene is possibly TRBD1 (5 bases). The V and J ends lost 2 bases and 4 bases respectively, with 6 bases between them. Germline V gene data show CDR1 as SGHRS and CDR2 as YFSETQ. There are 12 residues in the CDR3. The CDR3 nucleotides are TGCGCCAGCAGCTTAGACAGCTATGGCTACACCTTC. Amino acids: CASSLDSYGYTF.

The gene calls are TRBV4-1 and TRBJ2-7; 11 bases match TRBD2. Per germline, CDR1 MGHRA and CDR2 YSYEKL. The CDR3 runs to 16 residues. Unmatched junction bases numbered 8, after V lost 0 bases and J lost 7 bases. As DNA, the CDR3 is TGCGCCAGCAGCCAAGACCTACTAGCGGGGGATTTTGAGCAGTACTTC. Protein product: CASSQDLLAGDFEQYF.

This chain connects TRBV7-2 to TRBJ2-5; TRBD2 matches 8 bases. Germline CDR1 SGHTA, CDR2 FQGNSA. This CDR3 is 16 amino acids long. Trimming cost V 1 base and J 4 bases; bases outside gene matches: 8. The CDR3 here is CASSLGVAGPAETQYF. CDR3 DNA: TGTGCCAGCAGCTTAGGGGTAGCGGGGCCGGCAGAGACCCAGTACTTC.

DNA of the CDR3: TGTGCCAGCAGCCGTACAGCGAACACTGAAGCTTTCTTT. Encoded protein: CASSRTANTEAFF. V and J are TRBV14 and TRBJ1-1; D call uncertain. Germline loops: CDR1 SGHDN, CDR2 FVKESK. V was clipped by 4 bases and J by 1 base, with 7 bases between them. This CDR3 contains 13 residues.

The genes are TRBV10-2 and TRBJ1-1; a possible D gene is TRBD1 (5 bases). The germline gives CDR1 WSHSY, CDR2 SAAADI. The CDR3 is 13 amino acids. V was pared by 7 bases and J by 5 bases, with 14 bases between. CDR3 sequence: CASTKPGRTEAFF. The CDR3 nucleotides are TGCGCCAGCACTAAGCCAGGGCGTACTGAAGCTTTCTTT.